This TCR beta chain is drawn from a study of T cells in Graves' hyperthyroidism and ophthalmopathy. This clonotype has a count of ten or more. CDR1 SGHVS and CDR2 FQNEAQ come from the germline V gene. The V end lost 3 bases, the J end lost 5 bases, and 22 bases lay between the germline ends. CDR3 size: 18 residues. RNA transcripts gave rise to amplified TCR beta CDR3 regions. With the HTBI primer set, the TCR CDR3 went through a first round of RT-PCR. TCRdb itself ran the multiplex PCR reads through MiXCR, one entry per CDR3 protein. Here the sample spans over 400,000 distinct CDR3 sequences, approximately 23% being singletons.

This TCR was sampled from a woman between 65 and 79 years old with Graves' ophthalmopathy. The specimen was blood. This chain connects TRBV7-8 to TRBJ2-2; D ambiguous. In nucleotides, the CDR3 is TGTGCCAGCAGCTTTAGACCCCTCAGCCGCGGAAGGACCGGGGAGCTGTTTTTT. Translation: CASSFRPLSRGRTGELFF.